Presented here are 28 T cell receptor beta chains from one specimen sequenced in a study of response to subunit inactivated influenza vaccine. TCRdb re-called the RT-PCR reads through MiXCR, storing one row per CDR3 protein. The table lists fewer than 750,000 distinct CDR3 sequences, 12% to 15% of them singletons. The sample here was PBMCs from blood, taken 11 to 12 days after vaccination. Every receptor here comes from a man aged 50 or older who received an inactivated influenza vaccine.

This clonotype was recorded a few times. The J gene is TRBJ2-5, the V gene TRBV2; 9 bases are shared with TRBD1. Trimming removed 7 bases from V and 3 bases from J; junction bases left unmatched: 3. Germline CDR1 and CDR2: SNHLY and FYNNEI. This CDR3 contains 13 residues. The CDR3 sequence: CASMGTGKETQYF. For the CDR3, the DNA is TGTGCCAGCATGGGGACAGGGAAAGAGACCCAGTACTTC.

The chain recombines TRBV19 with TRBJ1-2; D is possibly TRBD1 (5 bases). Germline V gene lookup returns CDR1 LNHDA and CDR2 SQIVND (reference sequence). The CDR3 sequence is 15 residues long. Trimming pared 4 bases from V and 4 bases from J, leaving 16 bases between. Here the CDR3 reads CASSTLTVGSYGYTF. CDR3 nucleotide sequence: TGTGCCAGTAGTACCTTGACAGTGGGGAGCTATGGCTACACCTTC.

This clonotype was counted between two and nine times. The CDR3 DNA sequence: TGTGCCAGCAGTCCAGGAGGAGGGACAGCAAGGACCCAGTACTTC. This translates into CASSPGGGTARTQYF. J is TRBJ2-5 and V is TRBV7-2; D perhaps matches TRBD1 (7 bases). The V end lost 6 bases, the J end lost 7 bases, and 21 bases lay between the germline ends. Germline V CDR1 and CDR2: SGHTA, FQGNSA. The CDR3 loop spans 15 amino acids.

V is TRBV10-3 and J is TRBJ1-1, with a weak D call TRBD1 (5 bases). The V end was cut by 10 bases, the J end by 5 bases, with 20 bases between. Germline values: CDR1 ENHRY, CDR2 SYGVKD. This CDR3 is built from 14 residues. The CDR3 region has the DNA TGTGCCACCGAAGAGGGACCGATGCGAACTGAAGCTTTCTTT. Translation gives CATEEGPMRTEAFF.

This clonotype was observed a handful of times. Here the CDR3 DNA reads TGTGCCAGCAGCCACAGGGAAAGGAATTCACCCCTCCACTTT. Protein: CASSHRERNSPLHF. The chain uses TRBV7-9 and TRBJ1-6; D perhaps matches TRBD1 (6 bases). Germline lookup yields CDR1 SEHNR and CDR2 FQNEAQ (reference sequence). Trimming left V 5 bases short and J 7 bases short, with 12 bases between. The CDR3 length is 14 residues.

In this sample, this clonotype turned up a few times. CDR3 loop: CASSPLPGLAGGQTYNEQFF. CDR3 nucleotide sequence: TGTGCCAGCAGCCCACTACCGGGACTAGCGGGGGGGCAAACCTACAATGAGCAGTTCTTC. The chain has TRBV14 and TRBJ2-1, with TRBD2 matching 16 bases. Looked up from germline, CDR1 is SGHDN and CDR2 is FVKESK. The CDR3 extends over 20 amino acids. V was clipped by 4 bases and J by 2 bases; unmatched bases: 11. The full variable domain, rest sourced from reference TRBV14 and TRBJ2-1, is EAGVTQFPSHSVIEKGQTVTLRCDPISGHDNLYWYRRVMGKEIKFLLHFVKESKQDESGMPNNRFLAERTGGTYSTLKVQPAELEDSGVYFCASSPLPGLAGGQTYNEQFFGPGTRLTVL.

This clonotype was counted many times. The chain carries TRBV20-1 and TRBJ2-3; D possibly corresponds to TRBD2 (5 bases). The germline V gene encodes CDR1 DFQATT and CDR2 SNEGSKA (reference sequence). The CDR3 runs 15 residues. V shed 6 bases and J shed 2 bases, with 18 bases lying between them. The CDR3 nucleotides are TGCAGTGCCAAAAGGAGCGGCCCCGTCACAGATACGCAGTATTTT. Its translation: CSAKRSGPVTDTQYF.

In its sample, this clonotype was seen many times. The chain recombines TRBV5-1 with TRBJ1-3, with 9 bases lining up with TRBD1. V gave up 4 bases and J gave up 0 bases; unmatched junction bases: 5. The CDR3 sequence is 16 residues long. Looked up from germline, CDR1 is SGHRS and CDR2 is YFSETQ. CDR3 loop: CASSGGQGTSGNTIYF. CDR3 in DNA: TGCGCCAGCAGCGGGGGACAGGGAACCTCTGGAAACACCATATATTTT.

This clonotype was observed a handful of times. This chain links TRBV10-3 with TRBJ1-6; the D gene is possibly TRBD1 (6 bases). The length of the CDR3 is 15 residues. The germline CDR1 and CDR2 sequences are ENHRY and SYGVKD. The V end was cut by 5 bases, the J end by 11 bases, with 19 bases between. Here the CDR3 DNA reads TGTGCCATCAGTTCACAGGGAACGTTGAGGACACCCCTCCACTTT. This translates into CAISSQGTLRTPLHF.

The CDR3 loop is CASSLVQLTDTQYF. Written as DNA, the CDR3 is TGTGCCAGCAGCTTAGTCCAGCTTACAGATACGCAGTATTTT. V and J are TRBV7-6 and TRBJ2-3; D is ambiguous. CDR1 is SGHVS and CDR2 is FNYEAQ in the germline V gene. The CDR3 is 14 amino acids. The germline V and J ends were trimmed by 1 base and 3 bases, with 8 bases remaining between them.

This clonotype appeared a few times. The chain recombines TRBV19 with TRBJ1-5; tentative D call: TRBD1 (5 bases). CDR1 and CDR2 (germline): LNHDA, SQIVND (reference sequence). Trimming stripped 7 bases from V and 5 bases from J, with 9 bases between. This CDR3 has 12 residues. Here the CDR3 reads CASMGLYQPQHF. In nucleotides, the CDR3 is TGTGCCAGTATGGGGCTATATCAGCCCCAGCATTTT.

This clonotype appeared a single time. This CDR3 is CATSGGNTGELFF. The CDR3 DNA follows: TGTGCCACCTCTGGGGGGAACACCGGGGAGCTGTTTTTT. This chain joins TRBV10-3 and TRBJ2-2, with D perhaps matching TRBD1 or TRBD2 (5 bases each). Looked up from germline, CDR1 is ENHRY and CDR2 is SYGVKD. This CDR3 comprises 13 residues. Trimming pared 10 bases from V and 1 base from J, leaving 10 bases between.

The chain joins TRBV5-1 to TRBJ2-1; D possibly corresponds to TRBD1 (6 bases). The CDR3 loop spans 16 amino acids. Trimming took off 4 bases at V and 3 bases at J, with 17 bases between the two ends. Germline CDR1 SGHRS, CDR2 YFSETQ. The chain's CDR3 is CASSPRQQGGYNEQFF. DNA of the CDR3: TGCGCCAGCAGCCCCCGTCAACAGGGTGGCTACAATGAGCAGTTCTTC.

This rearrangement joins TRBV28 to TRBJ2-7, with TRBD1 identical over 8 bases. The germline gives CDR1 MDHEN, CDR2 SYDVKM. CDR3 size: 14 residues. The V and J ends lost 10 bases and 6 bases, in that order; junction bases with no gene match: 14. The CDR3 here is CAIRGAGGSSEQYF. The CDR3 DNA reads as TGTGCCATCAGGGGGGCAGGGGGCTCGAGCGAGCAGTACTTC.

This clonotype was seen more than once but under ten times. V is TRBV9 and J is TRBJ2-5, with D possibly matching TRBD2 (5 bases). V shed 5 bases and J shed 4 bases, with 18 bases lying between them. This CDR3 is built from 15 residues. CDR1 is SGDLS, CDR2 YYNGEE, per germline. CDR3 in amino acids: CASSNRGASAETQYF. The CDR3, as DNA: TGTGCCAGCAGTAATCGGGGTGCGTCCGCAGAGACCCAGTACTTC. Full variable domain (outside the CDR3, taken from reference TRBV9 and TRBJ2-5): DSGVTQTPKHLITATGQRVTLRCSPRSGDLSVYWYQQSLDQGLQFLIQYYNGEERAKGNILERFSAQQFPDLHSELNLSSLELGDSALYFCASSNRGASAETQYFGPGTRLLVL.

This clonotype was seen only a few times. The chain is built from TRBV29-1 and TRBJ2-7; 10 nucleotides match TRBD1. CDR3 length equals 12 residues. The trim removed 6 bases at V and 5 bases at J, leaving 4 bases unmatched. Germline V CDR1 and CDR2: SQVTM, ANQGSEA. CDR3 sequence reads: CSVETGGNEQYF. The CDR3 DNA is TGCAGCGTGGAGACAGGGGGCAACGAGCAGTACTTC.

Turning to this clonotype: A much larger clone lies one base from this, so it may be a read error. The chain is built from TRBV7-9 and TRBJ1-4; 10 nucleotides agree with TRBD1. Germline CDR1 reads SEHNR; CDR2 reads FQNEAQ (reference sequence). V was clipped by 6 bases and J by 8 bases; unmatched bases: 9. This CDR3 has 15 residues. The chain's CDR3 is CASRESGTGVEKLFF. Here the CDR3 DNA reads TGTGCCAGCAGGGAAAGCGGGACAGGGGTGGAAAAACTGTTTTTT.

This sequence joins TRBV7-8 and TRBJ2-2; weak D call: TRBD2 (5 bases). V was clipped by 0 bases and J by 3 bases, with 8 bases between them. CDR1 SGHVS and CDR2 FQNEAQ come from the germline V gene. The CDR3 has 15 residues. This CDR3 reads CASSLAGSDTGELFF. CDR3 nucleotide sequence: TGTGCCAGCAGCTTAGCTGGGAGTGACACCGGGGAGCTGTTTTTT.

This clonotype was counted between two and nine times. The V and J genes are TRBV4-1 and TRBJ1-4; unclear D gene. The CDR3 is 15 amino acids. Trimming took 3 bases from V and 7 from J, leaving 15 bases between them. Germline V gene sequence: CDR1 MGHRA, CDR2 YSYEKL. The CDR3 is CASSQGPQWGEKLFF. CDR3 nucleotides: TGCGCCAGCAGCCAGGGCCCCCAATGGGGTGAAAAACTGTTTTTT.

This clonotype was observed a few times. J is TRBJ2-3 and V is TRBV20-1; D possibly matches TRBD1 or TRBD2 (5 bases each). CDR1 DFQATT and CDR2 SNEGSKA come from the germline V gene (reference sequence). This CDR3 region has 15 residues. V lost 6 bases and J lost 5, with 21 bases in between. The DNA of the CDR3 is TGCAGTGCCAACACAGTGAGGGGCCAGGAAGATACGCAGTATTTT. Translating it yields CSANTVRGQEDTQYF.

V usage is TRBV10-3 and J usage is TRBJ2-7; D unclear. Germline CDR1 and CDR2: ENHRY and SYGVKD. The V gene lost 4 bases and the J gene lost 4 bases, with 8 bases spanning the gap. The CDR3 contains 12 residues. The CDR3 loop is CAISGRNYEQYF. CDR3 sequence (DNA): TGTGCCATCAGTGGGCGGAATTACGAGCAGTACTTC.

The V call is TRBV21-1, the J call TRBJ1-2. TRBV21-1 is termed a pseudogene. CDR3 length equals 14 residues. The CDR3 here is CASSKVGEHYGYTF. CDR3 DNA sequence: TGTGCCAGCAGCAAAGTAGGGGAGCACTATGGCTACACCTTC.

The chain joins TRBV6-2 or TRBV6-3 to TRBJ1-5, with TRBD1 as a possible D gene (5 bases). The CDR3 covers 14 residues. The ends were cut back, 8 bases at V and 7 bases at J, with 18 bases in the middle. Germline loops: CDR1 MNHEY, CDR2 SVGEGT. CDR3 DNA: TGTGCCAGCGCGATGGGGCAGATCAAACAGCCCCAGCATTTT. It specifies CASAMGQIKQPQHF.

This clonotype has more than one count but fewer than ten. The chain combines TRBV11-2 with TRBJ2-5; 7 bases fit TRBD1. The CDR3 runs 15 residues. J gave up 1 base and V 1 base, and 3 bases lay outside the gene matches. Germline-derived CDR1 and CDR2 are SGHAT and FQNNGV. The CDR3 sequence is CASSLGRGSQETQYF. CDR3 DNA: TGTGCCAGCAGCTTAGGCAGGGGGTCCCAAGAGACCCAGTACTTC.

This clonotype was observed a handful of times. J is TRBJ1-1 and V is TRBV4-1; the match to TRBD1 covers 9 bases. Germline lookup yields CDR1 MGHRA and CDR2 YSYEKL. V lost 4 bases and J lost 5; bases outside the gene matches: 17. This CDR3 spans 18 amino acids. The CDR3 reads CASSPATGGAGVGTEAFF. The CDR3 DNA reads as TGCGCCAGCAGCCCGGCTACAGGGGGCGCGGGTGTTGGGACTGAAGCTTTCTTT.

This clonotype was picked up a small number of times. The rearrangement uses TRBV7-8 and TRBJ2-1, with 7 bases fitting TRBD2. V dropped 5 bases and J dropped 3; count of bases not matched to a gene: 7. Per the germline V gene, CDR1 is SGHVS and CDR2 is FQNEAQ. The CDR3 loop spans 15 amino acids. CDR3 sequence reads: CASSQAGIVYNEQFF. CDR3 coding DNA: TGTGCCAGCAGCCAAGCGGGAATAGTCTACAATGAGCAGTTCTTC.

This clonotype was seen a handful of times. V gene TRBV7-2 combines with J gene TRBJ2-3; D is undetermined. The CDR3 sequence is 13 residues long. V dropped 3 bases and J dropped 2 bases, with 6 bases sitting between them. Germline V gene lookup returns CDR1 SGHTA and CDR2 FQGNSA. The CDR3 reads CASSFQTTDTQYF. The CDR3 DNA follows: TGTGCCAGCAGCTTCCAGACCACAGATACGCAGTATTTT.

The chain recombines TRBV12-3 or TRBV12-4 with TRBJ2-3, with D uncertain. This CDR3 contains 14 residues. Trimming removed 6 bases at V and 1 base at J, with 11 bases between. The CDR3 region is CASSLSSGTDTQYF. The DNA of the CDR3 is TGTGCCAGCAGCCTGAGTTCAGGCACAGATACGCAGTATTTT.